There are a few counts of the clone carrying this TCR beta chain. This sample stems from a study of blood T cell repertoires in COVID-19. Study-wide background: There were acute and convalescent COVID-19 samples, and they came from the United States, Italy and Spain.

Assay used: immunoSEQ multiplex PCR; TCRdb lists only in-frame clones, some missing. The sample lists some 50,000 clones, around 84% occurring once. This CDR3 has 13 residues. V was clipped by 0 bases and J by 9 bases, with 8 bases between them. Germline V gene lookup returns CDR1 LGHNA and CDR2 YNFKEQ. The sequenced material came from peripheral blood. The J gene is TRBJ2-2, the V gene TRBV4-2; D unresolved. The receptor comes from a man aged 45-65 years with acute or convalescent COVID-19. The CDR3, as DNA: TGTGCCAGCAGCCAAGACCTCGAGCGGGAGCTGTTTTTT. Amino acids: CASSQDLERELFF.